These 17 T cell receptor beta chains share one sample of origin, sequenced in a study of blood T cell repertoires in COVID-19. Clones were sequenced by immunoSEQ multiplex PCR, and TCRdb holds only the in-frame ones, with some missing. The data contain 250,000 or so clones, approximately 88% of them singletons. Sequenced material: peripheral blood. The receptors were sampled from a woman younger than 45 with COVID-19, enrolled during active disease.

The chain combines TRBV7-9 with TRBJ2-7, with 7 bases that match TRBD2. The CDR3 extends over 15 amino acids. Germline V gene lookup returns CDR1 SEHNR and CDR2 FQNEAQ (reference sequence). The V segment lost 1 base and the J segment 7 bases; nucleotides outside the gene matches: 10. CDR3 nucleotides: TGTGCCAGCAGCTTAGGGGCGGGAGCACTTGGAGAGCAGTACGTC. It is translated as CASSLGAGALGEQYV.

The rearrangement joins TRBV2 to TRBJ1-1; maybe TRBD1 (5 bases). Between the trimmed V and J ends, which lost 8 bases and 2 bases, there was a span of 12 bases. Germline values: CDR1 SNHLY, CDR2 FYNNEI. This CDR3 contains 13 residues. CDR3 nucleotide sequence: TGTGCCAGCGGCTCAGGGCCTAACACTGAAGCTTTCTTT. It encodes CASGSGPNTEAFF.

A single count supports this clone. The V call is TRBV19, the J call TRBJ1-6; 9 positions match TRBD1. CDR3 length: 15 residues. After removal of 6 bases from V and 7 bases from J, the junction contained 7 bases not matched to a gene. Germline V gene lookup returns CDR1 LNHDA and CDR2 SQIVND (reference sequence). The CDR3 is CASRSRTGENSPLHF. Written as DNA, the CDR3 is TGTGCCAGTAGATCCCGGACAGGGGAGAATTCACCCCTCCACTTT.

V usage is TRBV5-6 and J usage is TRBJ2-7; TRBD2 is a possible D gene (5 bases). CDR1 and CDR2 from the germline V gene are SGHDT and YYEEEE. The CDR3 length is 17 residues. Trimming took 3 bases from V and 7 from J, leaving 26 bases between them. Here the CDR3 DNA reads TGTGCCAGCAGCTCGTTGGTGTGGGAATTGGACTCACGAGAGCAGTACGTC. Amino acids: CASSSLVWELDSREQYV.

V is TRBV6-2 or TRBV6-3 and J is TRBJ2-2; possible D gene TRBD2, 6 bases. Germline V CDR1 and CDR2: MNHEY, SVGEGT. V shed 0 bases and J shed 1 base, with 9 bases lying between them. The length of the CDR3 is 16 residues. For the CDR3, the DNA is TGTGCCAGCAGTTACTCAGGTAGCGGGAACACCGGGGAGCTGTTTTTT. It yields the protein CASSYSGSGNTGELFF.

This clone was detected once. This chain connects TRBV24-1 to TRBJ2-4; tentative D call: TRBD1 (5 bases). CDR3 length: 15 amino acids. Per germline, CDR1 KGHDR and CDR2 SFDVKD. Trimming pared 5 bases from V and 0 bases from J, leaving 10 bases between. In DNA, the CDR3 is TGTGCCACCAGTGGTGCTGGGGCAGCCAAAAACATTCAGTACTTC. Its protein is CATSGAGAAKNIQYF.

The rearrangement uses TRBV6-5 and TRBJ2-6; 7 positions match TRBD1. Trimming cost V 6 bases and J 6 bases; bases outside gene matches: 8. CDR3 size: 15 residues. Germline V CDR1 and CDR2: MNHEY, SVGAGI. CDR3 amino acids: CASSDRATQANVLTF. CDR3 DNA sequence: TGTGCCAGCAGCGACAGGGCCACTCAGGCCAACGTCCTGACTTTC.

This sequence joins TRBV11-2 and TRBJ2-3; TRBD2 might be the D (6 bases). Germline V gene sequence: CDR1 SGHAT, CDR2 FQNNGV. This CDR3 contains 15 residues. Trimming took off 5 bases at V and 5 bases at J, with 17 bases between the two ends. CDR3 region: CASSPAGMGGDTQYF. CDR3 bases: TGTGCCAGCAGCCCCGCAGGGATGGGGGGAGATACGCAGTATTTT. The full variable domain, in which reference TRBV11-2 and TRBJ2-3 provide the parts outside the CDR3, is EAGVAQSPRYKIIEKRQSVAFWCNPISGHATLYWYQQILGQGPKLLIQFQNNGVVDDSQLPKDRFSAERLKGVDSTLKIQPAKLEDSAVYLCASSPAGMGGDTQYFGPGTRLTVL.

The V and J genes are TRBV19 and TRBJ2-7; a possible D gene is TRBD2 (6 bases). Germline loops: CDR1 LNHDA, CDR2 SQIVND (reference sequence). The CDR3 is 13 residues long. Deletions cut 4 bases from V and 4 bases from J, with 11 bases between. The CDR3 sequence is CASSRDWRYEQYF. The DNA for the CDR3 is TGTGCCAGTAGTAGGGACTGGCGATACGAGCAGTACTTC.

A few counts support this clone. The chain combines TRBV3-1 (or the pseudogene TRBV3-2) with TRBJ2-7; a possible D gene is TRBD1 (6 bases). CDR1 LGHDT and CDR2 YNNKEL come from the germline V gene (reference sequence). The CDR3 loop spans 15 amino acids. The V end lost 2 bases, the J end lost 1 base, and 12 bases lay between the germline ends. CDR3: CASSQSDTGSYEQYV. The CDR3 DNA sequence: TGTGCCAGCAGCCAATCAGACACAGGGTCCTACGAGCAGTACGTC.

The chain employs TRBV11-2 and TRBJ2-3; TRBD1 matches 9 bases. Germline loops: CDR1 SGHAT, CDR2 FQNNGV. The CDR3 is 15 amino acids. J lost 3 bases, V lost 5 bases, and 6 bases had no gene match. Written as DNA, the CDR3 is TGTGCCAGCAGCGAAAGGACAGGGGTAACAGATACGCAGTATTTT. It translates to CASSERTGVTDTQYF.

The rearrangement uses TRBV12-5 and TRBJ2-5, with 7 bases lining up with TRBD1. The CDR3 is 13 residues long. The germline V gene has CDR1 LGHNT and CDR2 FRNRAP. The V gene end was trimmed by 6 bases and the J gene end by 3 bases; junction bases not matched to a gene: 4. CDR3 DNA: TGTGCTAGTGGGCCGGGGACAGAAGAGACCCAGTACTTC. Translated, it gives CASGPGTEETQYF.

The rearrangement uses TRBV30 and TRBJ1-1; a possible D gene is TRBD1 (6 bases). Germline V gives CDR1 GTSNPN, CDR2 SVGIG (reference sequence). Between the trimmed V and J ends, which lost 2 bases and 4 bases, there was a span of 11 bases. This CDR3 is 13 amino acids long. CDR3 DNA sequence: TGTGCCTGGAGTACAACAGGGAGCACTGAAGCTTTCTTT. Translation gives CAWSTTGSTEAFF.

The V gene is TRBV6-5, the J gene TRBJ1-1; maybe TRBD1 (5 bases). The CDR3 contains 13 residues. The V end lost 0 bases, the J end lost 11 bases, and 13 bases lay between the germline ends. Per the germline V gene, CDR1 is MNHEY and CDR2 is SVGAGI. CDR3 loop: CASSYSRRGGAFF. The CDR3 DNA follows: TGTGCCAGCAGTTACTCGAGGAGGGGTGGGGCTTTCTTT.

The rearrangement joins TRBV18 to TRBJ2-4; 8 bases align to TRBD2. CDR3 size: 16 residues. The V segment lost 2 bases and the J segment 3 bases; nucleotides outside the gene matches: 6. Germline V gives CDR1 KGHSH, CDR2 LQKENI. DNA for the CDR3: TGTGCCAGCTCACCAGTAAGCGGGAGTGGCAAAAACATTCAGTACTTC. Translating gives CASSPVSGSGKNIQYF.

This chain joins TRBV24-1 and TRBJ2-6; no clear D gene. Germline V lookup: CDR1 KGHDR, CDR2 SFDVKD. The CDR3 covers 16 residues. V was trimmed by 4 bases and J by 4 bases, leaving 13 bases between them. The CDR3 reads CATSDSFTTGANVLTF. The CDR3, as DNA: TGTGCCACCAGTGACTCATTTACTACCGGGGCCAACGTCCTGACTTTC.

There are a few counts of this clone. The rearrangement joins TRBV19 to TRBJ1-2; tentative D call: TRBD1 (5 bases). The ends were cut back, 2 bases at V and 6 bases at J, with 13 bases in the middle. Germline V lookup: CDR1 LNHDA, CDR2 SQIVND (reference sequence). This CDR3 has 14 amino acids. The CDR3: CASSITPQVDGYTF. DNA for the CDR3: TGTGCCAGTAGTATAACCCCACAGGTAGATGGCTACACCTTC. Looking up the rest from reference TRBV19 and TRBJ1-2 gives the full variable domain: DGGITQSPKYLFRKEGQNVTLSCEQNLNHDAMYWYRQDPGQGLRLIYYSQIVNDFQKGDIAEGYSVSREKKESFPLTVTSAQKNPTAFYLCASSITPQVDGYTFGSGTRLTVV.